The text below deals with one TCR beta chain. Its antigen is not identified. The data stem from a study of T cell responses to AZD1222 COVID-19 vaccine. Across the study: Second-dose intervals of approximately 4 or approximately 12 weeks were pooled.

Sequencing was performed with immunoSEQ multiplex PCR; in TCRdb, only in-frame clones are kept and a portion is missing. The sample lists 150,000 to 180,000 clones; about 88% were seen once. The CDR3 length is 16 residues. J was trimmed by 0 bases and V by 2 bases; bases with no gene match: 1. Per the germline V gene, CDR1 is LGHNA and CDR2 is YSLEER. Study conclusions and caveats: The breadth and depth of Spike-specific TCRs increased once two AZD1222 doses had been given. Regions left unmutated in variants are reportedly the target of nearly half of spike-specific TCRs. Distributed over spike, vaccine-associated CD4 TCRs predominated at 160-218 and 743-854.

V gene TRBV4-3 combines with J gene TRBJ2-4; 10 nucleotides align to TRBD2. This sample comprised peripheral blood, obtained on day 0 of AZD1222 vaccination. The source of this sequence is an adult in good health. The CDR3 DNA reads TGCGCCAGCAGCCAAACTAGCGGGGTAGCCAAAAACATTCAGTACTTC. Translation gives CASSQTSGVAKNIQYF.